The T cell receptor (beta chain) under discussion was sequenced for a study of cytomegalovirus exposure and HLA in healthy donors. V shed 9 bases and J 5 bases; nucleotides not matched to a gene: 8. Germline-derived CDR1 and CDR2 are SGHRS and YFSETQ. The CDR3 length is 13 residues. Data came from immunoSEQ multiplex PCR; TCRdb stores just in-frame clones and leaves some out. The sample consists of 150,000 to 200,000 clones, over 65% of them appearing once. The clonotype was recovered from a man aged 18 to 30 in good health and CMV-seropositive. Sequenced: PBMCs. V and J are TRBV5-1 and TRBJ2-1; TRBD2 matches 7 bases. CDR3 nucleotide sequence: TGCGCCACCTCACTAGCGACCCACAATGAGCAGTTCTTC. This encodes CATSLATHNEQFF.